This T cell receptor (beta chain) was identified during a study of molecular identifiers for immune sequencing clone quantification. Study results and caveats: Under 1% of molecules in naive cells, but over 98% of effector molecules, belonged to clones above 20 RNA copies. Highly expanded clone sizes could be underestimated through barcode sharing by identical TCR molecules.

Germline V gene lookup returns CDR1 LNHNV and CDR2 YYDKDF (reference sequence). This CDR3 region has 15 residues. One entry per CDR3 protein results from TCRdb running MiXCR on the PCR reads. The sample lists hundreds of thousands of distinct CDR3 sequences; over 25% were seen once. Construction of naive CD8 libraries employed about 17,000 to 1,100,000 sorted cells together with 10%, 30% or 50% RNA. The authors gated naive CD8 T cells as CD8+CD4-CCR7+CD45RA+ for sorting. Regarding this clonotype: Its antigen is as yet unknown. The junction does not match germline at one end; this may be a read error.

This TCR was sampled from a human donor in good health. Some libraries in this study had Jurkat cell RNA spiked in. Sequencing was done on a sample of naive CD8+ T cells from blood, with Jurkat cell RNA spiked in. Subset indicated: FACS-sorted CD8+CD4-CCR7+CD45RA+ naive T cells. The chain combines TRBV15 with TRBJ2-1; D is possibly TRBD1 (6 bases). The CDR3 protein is CTTSSDRHSYNEQFF. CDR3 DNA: TGTACCACCAGCAGTGACAGGCATTCCTACAATGAGCAGTTCTTC.